This entry lists 5 T cell receptor beta chains sequenced from one sample in a study of blood T cells in healthy people across ages. Combining a sample-barcoded 5' primer with a J-beta primer mix, a second PCR ran for about 6 to 12 cycles. TCRdb re-analysed the 5' RACE reads in MiXCR, keeping a single row per CDR3 protein. This sample has around 870,000 distinct CDR3 sequences; more than 25% occur once, and the top ten carry around a sixth. Source material: blood. These receptors were collected from a woman at least 80 years old in good health.

This clonotype was seen only once. The conserved phenylalanine or tryptophan normally closing the CDR3 is absent here, so this likely arose from a read error. The rearrangement uses TRBV27 and TRBJ2-1; 7 nucleotides line up with TRBD1. The CDR3 consists of 14 residues. Germline loops: CDR1 MNHEY, CDR2 SMNVEV (reference sequence). As DNA, the CDR3 is TGTGCCAGTAGGGGGCTGAACGTATACAATGAACAGTTCGTC. The encoded protein is CASRGLNVYNEQFV.

In this sample, this clonotype turned up many times. The chain recombines TRBV6-5 with TRBJ1-6; no clear D. V was shortened by 6 bases and J by 7 bases, with 16 bases between the two germline ends. The CDR3 is 15 amino acids. Germline V CDR1 and CDR2: MNHEY, SVGAGI. CDR3 in DNA: TGTGCCAGCAGCCGTGTTACTCCTCCGAATTCACCCCTCCACTTT. Protein: CASSRVTPPNSPLHF.

This clonotype was found many times. V gene TRBV11-2 combines with J gene TRBJ2-5; 8 bases are shared with TRBD1. Germline values: CDR1 SGHAT, CDR2 FQNNGV. V shed 3 bases, J shed 5 bases, and the junction held 11 bases outside the gene matches. CDR3 length equals 16 residues. The DNA of the CDR3 is TGTGCCAGCAGCTTCACTTTGGGACAGGCCGGGGAGACCCAGTACTTC. Translated, it gives CASSFTLGQAGETQYF. Together with reference TRBV11-2 and TRBJ2-5, the CDR3 gives the full variable domain: EAGVAQSPRYKIIEKRQSVAFWCNPISGHATLYWYQQILGQGPKLLIQFQNNGVVDDSQLPKDRFSAERLKGVDSTLKIQPAKLEDSAVYLCASSFTLGQAGETQYFGPGTRLLVL.

This clonotype was detected ten times or more. A much larger clonotype is one base distant, so this may be a read error. V usage is TRBV6-5 and J usage is TRBJ2-7, with 9 positions matching TRBD1. Germline V CDR1 and CDR2: MNHEY, SVGAGI. This CDR3 is 16 amino acids long. Trimming cost V 6 bases and J 5 bases; bases outside gene matches: 14. This CDR3 is CASSRTPGTGSDEQYF. CDR3 in DNA: TGTGCCAGCAGCCGAACTCCCGGGACAGGGAGTGACGAGCAGTACTTC.

For this clonotype: This may stem from a read error, because a much larger clone lies one nucleotide away. The chain is built from TRBV20-1 and TRBJ1-5, with 9 bases that match TRBD1. Trimming took 2 bases from V and 5 from J; bases not matched to a gene: 4. Germline CDR1 is DFQATT and CDR2 is SNEGSKA (reference sequence). CDR3 length: 14 residues. CDR3 nucleotide sequence: TGCAGTGCTAGAAGGGGACAGGGCGATCAGCCCCAGCATTTT. It codes for CSARRGQGDQPQHF.